The source of this TCR beta chain is a study of blood T cell repertoires in COVID-19. Looking at the study overall: Sites in the United States, Italy and Spain provided acute and convalescent COVID-19 samples. Sources were T cells, B-cell-depleted T cells, or PBMCs; the material itself was cDNA or gDNA.

This clone has just a few counts. The CDR3 is 17 amino acids. V was pared by 5 bases and J by 5 bases, with 10 bases of the junction left unmatched. In germline, CDR1 is LNHDA, CDR2 SQIVND (reference sequence). Per the original data handling: Amplification of reference gene primers was used by the study to estimate nucleated cell counts. Profiled with immunoSEQ multiplex PCR; TCRdb holds only in-frame clones, not every one. Clonal size and the V and J genes are those of that table, whereas D and trimming came from the DNA. This sample yields a few hundred thousand clones, of which about 86% are seen a single time; 3.4% belongs to the top ten.

The sequencing sample was made of PBMCs or T cells enriched from blood (not recorded which). The sequence derives from a man between 50 and 59 years old who had recovered from COVID-19. The rearrangement links TRBV19 to TRBJ1-5; the match to TRBD1 covers 12 bases. The CDR3 here is CASSYRPGQGAHQPQHF. The CDR3 nucleotides are TGTGCCAGTAGTTATCGACCGGGACAGGGGGCCCATCAGCCCCAGCATTTT.